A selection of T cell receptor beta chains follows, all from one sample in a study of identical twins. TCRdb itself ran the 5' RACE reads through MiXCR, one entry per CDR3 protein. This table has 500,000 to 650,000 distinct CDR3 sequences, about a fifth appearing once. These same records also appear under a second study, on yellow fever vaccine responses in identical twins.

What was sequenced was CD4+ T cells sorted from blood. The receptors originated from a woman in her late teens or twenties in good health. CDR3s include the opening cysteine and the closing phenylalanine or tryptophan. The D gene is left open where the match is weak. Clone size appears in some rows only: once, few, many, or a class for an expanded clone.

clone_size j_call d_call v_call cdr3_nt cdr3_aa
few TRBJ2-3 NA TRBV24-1 TGTGCCACCAGTGGGAACCGGGGGAAGGGAGATACGCAGTATTTT CATSGNRGKGDTQYF
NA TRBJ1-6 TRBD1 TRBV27 TGTGCCAGCTTGGGACAGGGAGATTCACCCCTCCACTTT CASLGQGDSPLHF
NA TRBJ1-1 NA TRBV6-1 TGTGCCAGCAGGAACGGGATGAACACTGAAGCTTTCTTT CASRNGMNTEAFF
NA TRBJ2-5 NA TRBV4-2 TGTGCCAGCAGCCAATCGGACAGCCAACAAGAGACCCAGTACTTC CASSQSDSQQETQYF
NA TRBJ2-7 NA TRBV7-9 TGTGCCAGCAGCTCGAATGGGGGGTACGAGCAGTACTTC CASSSNGGYEQYF
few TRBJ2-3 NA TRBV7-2 TGTGCCAGCAGCTTATGGCCTAGACAGGCGTTCACAGATACGCAGTATTTT CASSLWPRQAFTDTQYF
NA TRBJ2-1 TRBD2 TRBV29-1 TGCAGCACCCTAGCGGGGAGCTCCTACAATGAGCAGTTCTTC CSTLAGSSYNEQFF
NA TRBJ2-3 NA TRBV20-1 TGCAGTGCAACAAGGCTTACCGGCAATACGCAGTATTTT CSATRLTGNTQYF
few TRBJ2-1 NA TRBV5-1 TGCGCCAGCGCGACTTTAGCGAACGAGCAGTTCTTC CASATLANEQFF
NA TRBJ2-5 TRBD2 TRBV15 TGTGCCACCAGCAGAGGGACCGGGACTACCCCAGAGACCCAGTACTTC CATSRGTGTTPETQYF
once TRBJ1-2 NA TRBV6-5 TGTGCCAGCAGTGACAGCCCCTATGGCTACACCTTC CASSDSPYGYTF
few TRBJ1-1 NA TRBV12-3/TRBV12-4 TGTGCCAGCAGTTCGTGGGAAAACACTGAAGCTTTCTTT CASSSWENTEAFF
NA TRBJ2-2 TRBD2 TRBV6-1 TGTGCCAGCAGTCCTCAAGCGGGAGCAATCACCGGGGAGCTGTTTTTT CASSPQAGAITGELFF
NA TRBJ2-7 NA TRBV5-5 TGTGCCAGCAGACGAGGGGAGGCTAACTACGAGCAGTACTTC CASRRGEANYEQYF
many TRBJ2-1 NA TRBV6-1 TGTGCCAGCACCAGGCAGCAGGGACCATCCAATGAGCAGTTCTTC CASTRQQGPSNEQFF
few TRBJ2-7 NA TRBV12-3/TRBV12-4 TGTGCCAGCAGCACACGGAGCGACGAGCAGTACTTC CASSTRSDEQYF
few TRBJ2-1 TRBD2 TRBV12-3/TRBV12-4 TGTGCCAGCAGTACCAGGCTGGGACTAGCGGGAGTTAATGAGCAGTTCTTC CASSTRLGLAGVNEQFF
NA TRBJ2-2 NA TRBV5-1 TGCGCCAGCAGCTTGATTCCGGGACACCGGAAGGACACCGGGGAGCTGTTTTTT CASSLIPGHRKDTGELFF
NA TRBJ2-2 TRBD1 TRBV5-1 TGCGCCAGCAGCACGGGACAGGGGCACACCGGGGAGCTGTTTTTT CASSTGQGHTGELFF
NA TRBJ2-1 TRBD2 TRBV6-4 TGTGCCAGCAGTGGATCCGGGACTAGCGGGAACAATGAGCAGTTCTTC CASSGSGTSGNNEQFF
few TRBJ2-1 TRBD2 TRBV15 TGTGCCACCAGTAGATTTGAGACTAGCGGGGGGGCCAGTGAGCAGTTCTTC CATSRFETSGGASEQFF
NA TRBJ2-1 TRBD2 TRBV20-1 TGCAGTGCGCCCGCGCTAGCGGGGGGTAATGAGCAGTTCTTC CSAPALAGGNEQFF
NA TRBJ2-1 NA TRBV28 TGTGCCAGCAGTTTTCGAAAAGGGTGGGACAATGAGCAGTTCTTC CASSFRKGWDNEQFF
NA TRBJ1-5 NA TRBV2 TGTGCCAGCAGTGAATCGGAGGGGCCCCAGCCCCAGCATTTT CASSESEGPQPQHF
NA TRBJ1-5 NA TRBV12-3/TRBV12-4 TGTGCCAGCAGTTCCACGAGCAATCAGCCCCAGCATTTT CASSSTSNQPQHF
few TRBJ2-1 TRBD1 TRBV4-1 TGCGCCAGCAGCCTATTGGGACAGGGGGCCAACAATGAGCAGTTCTTC CASSLLGQGANNEQFF
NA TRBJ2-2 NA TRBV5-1 TGCGCCAGCAGCTTGTCTCAGCCGGGCCTTAGGGACACCGGGGAGCTGTTTTTT CASSLSQPGLRDTGELFF
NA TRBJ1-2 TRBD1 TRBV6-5 TGTGCCAGCAGTTACTCGTCCGACAGGGTTTTTTCCACCTTC CASSYSSDRVFSTF
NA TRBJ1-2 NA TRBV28 TGTGCCAGCACCACACCAGCCTCATTTTGGGGCTACACCTTC CASTTPASFWGYTF
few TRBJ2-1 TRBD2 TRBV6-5 TGTGCCAGCAGTCTACGGACTAGCGGGAGTTGGACCTACAATGAGCAGTTCTTC CASSLRTSGSWTYNEQFF
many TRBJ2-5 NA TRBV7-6 TGTGCCAGCAGCAGTCCAGGGGAAGAGACCCAGTACTTC CASSSPGEETQYF
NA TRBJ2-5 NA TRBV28 TGTGCCAGCCTCCGGGGTTGGCAAGAGACCCAGTACTTC CASLRGWQETQYF
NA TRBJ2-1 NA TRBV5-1 TGCGCCAGCAGCTTGGGGTTCGCAGAGGGCAATGAGCAGTTCTTC CASSLGFAEGNEQFF
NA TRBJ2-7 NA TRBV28 TGTGCCAGCCGTATAGGGATTGCCTACGAGCAGTACTTC CASRIGIAYEQYF
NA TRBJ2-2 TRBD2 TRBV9 TGTGCCAGCAGCGTCGATAGCGGGAGTGGCACCGGGGAGCTGTTTTTT CASSVDSGSGTGELFF
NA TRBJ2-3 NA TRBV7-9 TGTGCCAGCAGCCCCTACAGCTCTAGCACAGATACGCAGTATTTT CASSPYSSSTDTQYF
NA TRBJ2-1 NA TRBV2 TGTGCCAGCAGTGATTGGGAGCAGTTCTTC CASSDWEQFF
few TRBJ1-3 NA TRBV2 TGTGCCAGCAGCCTTTTTGGAGGGAACTCTGGAAACACCATATATTTT CASSLFGGNSGNTIYF
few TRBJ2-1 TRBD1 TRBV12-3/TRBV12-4 TGTGCCAGCACTAGCCGGGACAGGGGGCTCTTAGCGGGAACCTCCGATGAGCAGTTCTTC CASTSRDRGLLAGTSDEQFF